A single sample is the source of the 26 T cell receptor beta chains below, sequenced in a study of blood T cell repertoires in COVID-19. Clones were sequenced by immunoSEQ multiplex PCR, and TCRdb holds only the in-frame ones, with some missing. Of 200,000 to 250,000 clones listed, around 84% are singletons. The material sequenced was PBMCs or T cells enriched from blood (not recorded which). These receptors all come from a woman between 40 and 50 years old who had recovered from COVID-19.

This chain links TRBV10-1 with TRBJ2-1; 8 bases are a match to TRBD1. Germline values: CDR1 WNHNN, CDR2 SYGVQD (reference sequence). CDR3 length: 14 residues. The trim removed 3 bases at V and 7 bases at J, leaving 5 bases unmatched. The CDR3 spells CASSDRGLENEQFF. The CDR3 nucleotides read TGCGCCAGCAGTGACAGGGGGCTTGAGAATGAGCAGTTCTTC.

The chain uses TRBV24-1 and TRBJ2-1; 7 bases are shared with TRBD1. Unmatched junction bases numbered 9, after V lost 1 base and J lost 13 bases. The germline V gene encodes CDR1 KGHDR and CDR2 SFDVKD. The CDR3 is made up of 14 amino acids. The CDR3 sequence: CATSDFATGMPQFF. In DNA, the CDR3 is TGTGCCACCAGTGATTTCGCGACAGGGATGCCCCAGTTCTTC.

This clone was recorded once. The J gene is TRBJ1-1, the V gene TRBV19, with D perhaps TRBD1 (5 bases). From germline, CDR1 is LNHDA and CDR2 SQIVND (reference sequence). The CDR3 totals 14 residues. Trimming stripped 0 bases from V and 1 base from J, with 6 bases between. The chain's CDR3 is CASSIERGNTEAFF. As DNA, the CDR3 is TGTGCCAGTAGTATAGAAAGGGGGAACACTGAAGCTTTCTTT.

This sequence joins TRBV11-2 and TRBJ2-7; possible D gene TRBD2, 5 bases. The CDR3 length is 15 residues. In germline, CDR1 is SGHAT, CDR2 FQNNGV. V shed 1 base and J shed 3 bases, with 13 bases lying between them. The chain's CDR3 is CASSLAPAAYYEQYV. DNA for the CDR3: TGTGCCAGCAGCTTAGCCCCAGCGGCCTACTACGAGCAGTACGTC.

This clone is a singleton in its sample. The chain carries TRBV30 and TRBJ1-2, with 7 nucleotides matching TRBD1. Trimming cost V 3 bases and J 2 bases; bases outside gene matches: 3. CDR1 and CDR2 from the germline V gene are GTSNPN and SVGIG (reference sequence). CDR3 length: 13 residues. CDR3 residues: CAWRPGQNYGYTF. As DNA, the CDR3 is TGTGCCTGGAGGCCGGGACAGAACTATGGCTACACCTTC.

The V and J genes are TRBV28 and TRBJ1-3; 9 bases map to TRBD1. Germline lookup yields CDR1 MDHEN and CDR2 SYDVKM. Unmatched junction bases numbered 17, after V lost 5 bases and J lost 3 bases. The CDR3 is made up of 19 amino acids. DNA for the CDR3: TGTGCCAGCAGTGCCCTACCGGGACAGGGAGGATCAGGTGGAAACACCATATATTTT. It codes for CASSALPGQGGSGGNTIYF. Full variable domain (rest looked up from reference TRBV28 and TRBJ1-3): DVKVTQSSRYLVKRTGEKVFLECVQDMDHENMFWYRQDPGLGLRLIYFSYDVKMKEKGDIPEGYSVSREKKERFSLILESASTNQTSMYLCASSALPGQGGSGGNTIYFGEGSWLTVV.

The rearrangement joins TRBV19 to TRBJ1-2, with 8 bases aligning to TRBD1. This CDR3 comprises 13 residues. Germline-derived CDR1 and CDR2 are LNHDA and SQIVND (reference sequence). J was trimmed by 4 bases and V by 5 bases; bases with no gene match: 3. The CDR3 coding sequence is TGTGCCAGTAGTCCTACAGGGGGCTATGGCTACACCTTC. This translates into CASSPTGGYGYTF.

This clone was seen a single time. The V gene is TRBV7-8, the J gene TRBJ2-3, with unresolved D. This CDR3 is built from 14 residues. With 4 bases removed from V and 7 bases from J, the gap between germline ends came to 15 bases. The V gene's germline CDR1 is SGHVS and CDR2 FQNEAQ. The CDR3 DNA reads as TGTGCCAGCAGCTCGCGGTCGGCCCCGCATACGCAGTATTTT. Its protein is CASSSRSAPHTQYF.

The chain carries TRBV10-3 and TRBJ1-1; the match to TRBD1 covers 9 bases. Germline CDR1 ENHRY, CDR2 SYGVKD. V lost 11 bases to trimming and J lost 4 bases; unmatched junction nucleotides: 8. This CDR3 is built from 13 residues. CDR3 sequence: CAAGETGGTEAFF. The CDR3 DNA follows: TGTGCCGCCGGGGAGACAGGGGGCACTGAAGCTTTCTTT.

The sample holds a few counts of this clone. The chain joins TRBV7-2 to TRBJ2-7, with D uncertain. Trimming took off 1 base at V and 3 bases at J, with 10 bases between the two ends. The CDR3 totals 14 residues. The V gene's germline CDR1 is SGHTA and CDR2 FQGNSA. For the CDR3, the DNA is TGTGCCAGCAGCTTAGGTCTAAGCTTCTACGAGCAGTACTTC. It translates to CASSLGLSFYEQYF.

The chain uses TRBV7-6 and TRBJ2-2, with D tentatively TRBD1 (6 bases). V lost 3 bases, J lost 0 bases, and 8 bases lay in between. CDR3 size: 15 residues. The V gene's germline CDR1 is SGHVS and CDR2 FNYEAQ. This CDR3 reads CASSLGHTNTGELFF. As DNA, the CDR3 is TGTGCCAGCAGCTTGGGACACACGAACACCGGGGAGCTGTTTTTT.

V usage is TRBV5-1 and J usage is TRBJ1-6; D is perhaps TRBD1 (5 bases). The CDR3 length is 15 residues. The germline V gene encodes CDR1 SGHRS and CDR2 YFSETQ. Trimming took off 0 bases at V and 4 bases at J, with 8 bases between the two ends. The CDR3 DNA sequence: TGCGCCAGCAGCTTGGCGACAGTTTATAATTCACCCCTCCACTTT. It codes for CASSLATVYNSPLHF.

The chain combines TRBV7-2 with TRBJ2-3, with D perhaps matching TRBD1 (5 bases). This CDR3 is built from 16 residues. CDR1 and CDR2 from the germline V gene are SGHTA and FQGNSA. Trimming shortened V by 4 bases and J by 6 bases, and 20 bases separated the two germline ends. The CDR3 DNA is TGTGCCAGCAGCTCGAATGGGTGGAGTCCAGGGGATACGCAGTATTTT. It yields the protein CASSSNGWSPGDTQYF.

CDR3 protein: CAGLDRTLGGYTF. The CDR3, as DNA: TGTGCCGGGTTGGACAGGACCCTGGGAGGCTACACCTTC. The V call is TRBV21-1, the J call TRBJ1-2; the table names TRBD1, a call not compared with the DNA. TRBV21-1 is classified as a pseudogene. The CDR3 loop spans 13 amino acids.

The gene calls are TRBV6-5 and TRBJ1-3, with 11 positions matching TRBD1. Germline CDR1 reads MNHEY; CDR2 reads SVGAGI. J lost 10 bases, V lost 4 bases, and 6 bases had no gene match. This CDR3 spans 14 amino acids. As DNA, the CDR3 is TGTGCCAGCAGTTTGGACAGGGGGCTGGGGACCATATATTTT. This encodes CASSLDRGLGTIYF.

The chain joins TRBV7-2 to TRBJ1-2; 8 bases match TRBD1. The CDR3 covers 15 residues. J gave up 2 bases and V 5 bases, and 7 bases lay outside the gene matches. CDR1 and CDR2 from the germline V gene are SGHTA and FQGNSA. The chain's CDR3 is CASSAPGQVNYGYTF. The CDR3, as DNA: TGTGCCAGCAGCGCGCCGGGACAGGTGAACTATGGCTACACCTTC.

The table lists this clone with a few counts. The V gene is TRBV14, the J gene TRBJ2-1; perhaps TRBD1 as D (5 bases). Germline CDR1 is SGHDN and CDR2 is FVKESK. Deletions cut 2 bases from V and 8 bases from J, with 19 bases between. This CDR3 contains 16 residues. The CDR3 region has the DNA TGTGCCAGCAGCCAAAATCGGCAGGGTGGGGCCGATGAGCAGTTCTTC. Translation gives CASSQNRQGGADEQFF.

This chain uses TRBV7-2 with TRBJ1-1; D may be TRBD1 (5 bases). Trimming removed 8 bases from V and 0 bases from J, with 13 bases in between. The CDR3 is made up of 14 amino acids. In germline, CDR1 is SGHTA, CDR2 FQGNSA. The DNA of the CDR3 is TGTGCCAGCGCCTCTTACAGGTTGAACACTGAAGCTTTCTTT. Translated: CASASYRLNTEAFF. The whole variable domain, filled in from reference TRBV7-2 and TRBJ1-1, reads GAGVSQSPSNKVTEKGKDVELRCDPISGHTALYWYRQSLGQGLEFLIYFQGNSAPDKSGLPSDRFSAERTGGSVSTLTIQRTQQEDSAVYLCASASYRLNTEAFFGQGTRLTVV.

This clone was counted between two and nine times. The V and J genes are TRBV7-2 and TRBJ2-4; 13 bases agree with TRBD2. The CDR3 consists of 15 residues. V was clipped by 5 bases and J by 11 bases; unmatched bases: 9. The V gene's germline CDR1 is SGHTA and CDR2 FQGNSA. DNA for the CDR3: TGTGCCAGCAGCCTCGGACTAGCGGGAGCGGAAGTTCAGTACTTC. Its protein is CASSLGLAGAEVQYF.

The rearrangement uses TRBV7-2 and TRBJ2-3; 7 bases agree with TRBD2. With V trimmed by 5 bases and J by 6 bases, 8 bases remained unmatched. Germline V CDR1 and CDR2: SGHTA, FQGNSA. This CDR3 spans 14 amino acids. CDR3 nucleotide sequence: TGTGCCAGCAGCGCAGAACTAGCGAGCGATACGCAGTATTTT. As protein: CASSAELASDTQYF.

The chain couples TRBV12-3 or TRBV12-4 to TRBJ1-5; D is unclear. V lost 2 bases, J lost 4 bases, and 6 bases lay in between. This CDR3 comprises 13 residues. In nucleotides, the CDR3 is TGTGCCAGCAGTTTACGTATGAATCAGCCCCAGCATTTT. Protein: CASSLRMNQPQHF.

The V gene is TRBV5-4, the J gene TRBJ2-5; D gene ambiguous. Germline V gives CDR1 SGHNT, CDR2 YYREEE (reference sequence). The ends were cut back, 9 bases at V and 5 bases at J, with 14 bases in the middle. The CDR3 consists of 12 residues. CDR3: CAIDLDSETQYF. The CDR3 bases are TGTGCCATCGATTTAGATAGCGAGACCCAGTACTTC. The full variable domain, completed using reference TRBV5-4 and TRBJ2-5, is ETGVTQSPTHLIKTRGQQVTLRCSSQSGHNTVSWYQQALGQGPQFIFQYYREEENGRGNFPPRFSGLQFPNYSSELNVNALELDDSALYLCAIDLDSETQYFGPGTRLLVL.

J is TRBJ2-1 and V is TRBV11-3; weak D call: TRBD1 (5 bases). The CDR3 runs to 15 residues. V was trimmed by 2 bases and J by 6 bases, leaving 14 bases between them. Germline V CDR1 and CDR2: SGHNT, YENEEA. CDR3 in DNA: TGTGCCAGCAGCTTAACAGGTTCCCAATTCAATGAGCAGTTCTTC. Protein product: CASSLTGSQFNEQFF.

This sequence joins TRBV7-3 and TRBJ2-1; the match to TRBD1 covers 7 bases. The CDR3 length is 13 residues. In germline, CDR1 is SGHTA, CDR2 FQGTGA. Trimming at V came to 4 bases and at J to 6 bases, leaving 3 bases not matched to a gene. CDR3 in amino acids: CASSSRQGNEQFF. The CDR3 DNA follows: TGTGCCAGCAGCTCCAGACAGGGCAATGAGCAGTTCTTC. Looking up the rest from reference TRBV7-3 and TRBJ2-1 gives the full variable domain: GAGVSQTPSNKVTEKGKYVELRCDPISGHTALYWYRQSLGQGPEFLIYFQGTGAADDSGLPNDRFFAVRPEGSVSTLKIQRTERGDSAVYLCASSSRQGNEQFFGPGTRLTVL.

V and J are TRBV28 and TRBJ1-1; no firm D call. V was trimmed by 1 base and J by 2 bases, leaving 11 bases between them. The V gene's germline CDR1 is MDHEN and CDR2 SYDVKM. This CDR3 comprises 15 residues. CDR3 nucleotide sequence: TGTGCCAGCAGTTTATCGGGAGGACTAAACACTGAAGCTTTCTTT. Protein: CASSLSGGLNTEAFF.

The chain combines TRBV5-6 with TRBJ1-1; D possibly corresponds to TRBD1 (5 bases). Germline CDR1 SGHDT, CDR2 YYEEEE. The CDR3 is made up of 12 amino acids. Trimming stripped 2 bases from V and 6 bases from J, with 8 bases between. CDR3 DNA: TGTGCCAGCAGCTTCCAGGGCGCTGAAGCTTTCTTT. It translates to CASSFQGAEAFF.